This T cell receptor beta chain came from a study of blood T cell repertoires in COVID-19. The assay was immunoSEQ multiplex PCR, and TCRdb's table has in-frame clones only and misses some. This repertoire shows roughly 180,000 clones, 87% found once; its top ten account for 2% to 2.5%. Participant age was about 18 to 95 years, and participants resided in around 24 US areas. CDR3 length: 17 amino acids. V lost 2 bases, J lost 0 bases, and 17 bases lay in between. Germline V gene lookup returns CDR1 LGHNA and CDR2 YSLEER. The chain recombines TRBV4-3 with TRBJ2-7, with D possibly matching TRBD2 (6 bases). The sequenced material came from PBMCs or T cells enriched from blood (not recorded which). This TCR was sampled from a woman under 40 who had recovered from COVID-19. In nucleotides, the CDR3 is TGCGCCAGCAGCCAACGCGGCACGGGAGACAGCTCCTACGAGCAGTACTTC. It translates to CASSQRGTGDSSYEQYF.